This T cell receptor beta chain was obtained from a study of T cells in localized non-small cell lung cancer. General study points: Adjacent lung was found to contain a median approximately 60 of the top 100 tumor clones. A raised T cell density in blood coincided with lengthier overall survival. A single tumor region was sequenced, leaving heterogeneity possible. Maximal T cell clonality occurred in uninvolved adjacent lung, with tumor ranking below it.

TCRdb's table, derived via immunoSEQ multiplex PCR, lists solely in-frame clones and lacks some. The sample comprises 26,000 or so clones, 70% to 90% of which are singletons, and over 11% rests with the top ten. On this clone: Its antigen is undetermined.

Germline assignment: CDR1 SGHAT and CDR2 FQNNGV. Deletions cut 4 bases from V and 8 bases from J, with 14 bases between. The CDR3 extends over 14 amino acids. Source: peripheral blood, taken before any cancer treatment. This sequence joins TRBV11-2 and TRBJ1-4; D is unclear. The sequence was collected from a female donor older than 55 with stage II squamous cell lung carcinoma. CDR3 DNA sequence: TGTGCCAGCAGCTCCGACAAGCCTCGGGAAAAACTGTTTTTT. Its translation: CASSSDKPREKLFF.